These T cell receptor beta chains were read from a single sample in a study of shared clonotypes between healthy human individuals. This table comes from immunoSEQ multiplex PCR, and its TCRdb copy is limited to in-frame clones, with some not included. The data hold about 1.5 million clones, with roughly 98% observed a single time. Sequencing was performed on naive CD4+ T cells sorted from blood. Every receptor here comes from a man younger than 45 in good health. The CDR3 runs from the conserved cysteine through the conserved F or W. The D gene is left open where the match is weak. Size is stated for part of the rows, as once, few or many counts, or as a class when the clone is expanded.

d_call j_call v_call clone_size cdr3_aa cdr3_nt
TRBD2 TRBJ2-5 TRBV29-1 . CSGGTSGSGETQYF TGCAGCGGAGGGACTAGCGGGAGTGGAGAGACCCAGTACTTC
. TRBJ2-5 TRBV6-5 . CASSNTKETQYF TGTGCCAGCAGTAATACGAAAGAGACCCAGTACTTC
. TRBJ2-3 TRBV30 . CAWSIRDSTPSTDTQYF TGTGCCTGGAGTATCCGGGACTCGACCCCTAGCACAGATACGCAGTATTTT
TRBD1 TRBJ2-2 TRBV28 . CASNHGTGDTGELFF TGTGCCAGCAACCACGGGACAGGGGACACCGGGGAGCTGTTTTTT
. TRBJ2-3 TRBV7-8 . CASRRNRVGTDTQYF TGTGCCAGCCGACGCAACAGGGTGGGGACAGATACGCAGTATTTT
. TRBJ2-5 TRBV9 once CASSPGGLTQETQYF TGTGCCAGCAGCCCGGGGGGCCTAACTCAAGAGACCCAGTACTTC
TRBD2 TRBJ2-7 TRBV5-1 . CASTVGLAGVGEQYF TGCGCCAGCACCGTCGGGTTAGCGGGAGTAGGCGAGCAGTACTTC
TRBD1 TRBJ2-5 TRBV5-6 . CASSFRDRGQETQYF TGTGCCAGCAGCTTTCGGGACAGGGGGCAAGAGACCCAGTACTTC
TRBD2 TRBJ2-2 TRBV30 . CAWSLLAGLNTGELFF TGTGCCTGGTCGCTACTAGCGGGGTTGAACACCGGGGAGCTGTTTTTT
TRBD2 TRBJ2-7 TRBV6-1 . CAVEREGTYEQYF TGTGCCGTTGAGCGGGAGGGGACCTACGAGCAGTACTTC
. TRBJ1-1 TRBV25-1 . CASSESAAEAFF TGTGCCAGCAGTGAATCTGCGGCTGAAGCTTTCTTT
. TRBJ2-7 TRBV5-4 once CASSDKGDSYEQYF TGTGCCAGCAGCGACAAAGGGGATTCCTACGAGCAGTACTTC
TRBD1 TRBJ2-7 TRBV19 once CASSRAPGQVSYEQYF TGTGCCAGTAGTAGGGCCCCAGGACAGGTCTCCTACGAGCAGTACTTC
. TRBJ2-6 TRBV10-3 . CAISAWVSGANVLTF TGTGCCATCAGTGCTTGGGTCTCTGGGGCCAACGTCCTGACTTTC
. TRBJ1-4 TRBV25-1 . CASSESGPNEKLFF TGTGCCAGCAGTGAATCTGGCCCTAATGAAAAACTGTTTTTT
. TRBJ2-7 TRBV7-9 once CATSRHGYEQYF TGTGCCACCTCCCGACATGGGTACGAGCAGTACTTC
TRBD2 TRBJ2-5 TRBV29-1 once CSVAKGLAGRTQYF TGCAGCGTAGCAAAGGGACTAGCGGGAAGGACCCAGTACTTC
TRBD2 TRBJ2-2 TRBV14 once CASSASGANTGELFF TGTGCCAGCAGCGCTAGCGGGGCGAACACCGGGGAGCTGTTTTTT
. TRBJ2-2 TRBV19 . CASSIMGRSTGELFF TGTGCCAGTAGTATCATGGGGAGGTCCACCGGGGAGCTGTTTTTT
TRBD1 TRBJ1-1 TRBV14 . CASSPTGGLMNTEAFF TGTGCCAGCAGCCCGACAGGGGGCCTAATGAACACTGAAGCTTTCTTT
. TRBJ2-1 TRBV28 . CASSYSPNEQFF TGTGCCAGCAGTTACAGCCCGAATGAGCAGTTCTTC
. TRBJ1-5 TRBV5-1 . CASSLEGRSNQPQHF TGCGCCAGCAGCTTGGAAGGGAGAAGCAATCAGCCCCAGCATTTT
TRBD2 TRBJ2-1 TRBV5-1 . CASSLDASGYNEQFF TGCGCCAGCAGCTTGGACGCTAGCGGCTACAATGAGCAGTTCTTC
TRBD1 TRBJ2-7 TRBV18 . CASSSGTGSYEQYF TGTGCCAGCTCGTCCGGGACAGGGTCCTACGAGCAGTACTTC
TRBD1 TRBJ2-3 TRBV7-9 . CASEGTGISTDTQYF TGTGCCAGCGAAGGGACAGGTATTTCGACAGATACGCAGTATTTT
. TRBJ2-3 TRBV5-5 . CATSTRSADTQYF TGTGCCACCTCGACTAGAAGCGCAGATACGCAGTATTTT
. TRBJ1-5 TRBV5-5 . CASSFPGSNQPQHF TGTGCCAGCAGCTTCCCGGGGAGCAATCAGCCCCAGCATTTT
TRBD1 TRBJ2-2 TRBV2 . CASKSTGSGGELFF TGTGCCAGCAAGTCGACAGGGTCTGGCGGGGAGCTGTTTTTT
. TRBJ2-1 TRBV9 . CASSVAPRPNNEQFF TGTGCCAGCAGCGTTGCTCCCCGCCCCAACAATGAGCAGTTCTTC
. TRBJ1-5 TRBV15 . CATSRDTLGSFRQPQHF TGTGCCACCAGCAGAGATACCTTGGGGAGTTTTCGCCAGCCCCAGCATTTT
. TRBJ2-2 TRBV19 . CASSMAGELFF TGTGCCAGTAGTATGGCCGGGGAGCTGTTTTTT
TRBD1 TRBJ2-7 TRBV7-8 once CASSLARTGVYEQYF TGTGCCAGCAGCTTAGCGCGGACAGGGGTCTACGAGCAGTACTTC
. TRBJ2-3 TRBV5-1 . CASSLDLRRPTDTQYF TGCGCCAGCAGCTTGGACCTGCGGCGGCCCACAGATACGCAGTATTTT
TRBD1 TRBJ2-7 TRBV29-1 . CSAWTGREQYF TGCAGCGCCTGGACAGGGCGCGAGCAGTACTTC
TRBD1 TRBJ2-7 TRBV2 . CASSEATGVSYEQYF TGTGCCAGCAGTGAAGCAACAGGGGTGTCCTACGAGCAGTACTTC
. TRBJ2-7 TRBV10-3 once CAISSSLGSEQYF TGTGCCATCAGTTCCTCTCTGGGGTCCGAGCAGTACTTC
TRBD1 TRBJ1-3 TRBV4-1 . CASSQESGQRNTIYF TGCGCCAGCAGCCAAGAATCGGGACAGCGAAACACCATATATTTT
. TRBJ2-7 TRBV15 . CATSRDPGYEQYF TGTGCCACCAGCAGAGATCCGGGATACGAGCAGTACTTC
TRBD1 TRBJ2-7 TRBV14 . CASSLQPGTGPVEQYF TGTGCCAGCAGCCTCCAACCCGGGACAGGGCCCGTCGAGCAGTACTTC
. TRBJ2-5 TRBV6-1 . CASSEWTDYQETQYF TGTGCCAGCAGTGAATGGACAGATTACCAAGAGACCCAGTACTTC
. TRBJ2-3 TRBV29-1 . CSVAGTAATDTQYF TGCAGCGTCGCCGGGACGGCAGCCACAGATACGCAGTATTTT
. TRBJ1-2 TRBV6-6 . CASSRTLNYGYTF TGTGCCAGCAGTCGGACACTAAACTATGGCTACACCTTC
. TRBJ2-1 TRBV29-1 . CSVRVGPQGEQFF TGCAGCGTTCGGGTTGGACCCCAAGGAGAGCAGTTCTTC
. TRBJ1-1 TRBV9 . CASSVAGGDGAEVTEAFF TGTGCCAGCAGCGTAGCTGGGGGGGACGGCGCCGAGGTCACTGAAGCTTTCTTT
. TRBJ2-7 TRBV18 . CASSPSGTYEQYF TGTGCCAGCTCACCATCAGGGACCTACGAGCAGTACTTC
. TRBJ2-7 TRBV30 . CAWNARGVGEQYF TGTGCCTGGAACGCCAGGGGGGTTGGCGAGCAGTACTTC
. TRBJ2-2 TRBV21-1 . CASSNRNTGELFF TGTGCCAGCAGCAACCGGAACACCGGGGAGCTGTTTTTT
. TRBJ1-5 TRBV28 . CASSLGAVRSNQPQHF TGTGCCAGCAGTTTAGGGGCAGTCCGTAGCAATCAGCCCCAGCATTTT
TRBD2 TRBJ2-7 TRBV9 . CASSARPSGRTLEQYF TGTGCCAGCAGCGCCCGACCGTCCGGGAGGACCCTCGAGCAGTACTTC
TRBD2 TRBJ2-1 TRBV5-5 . CASSSLEGGPREFF TGTGCCAGCAGCTCTCTGGAGGGAGGGCCAAGGGAGTTCTTC
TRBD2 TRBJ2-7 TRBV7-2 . CASSLAPLLAGRSREQYF TGTGCCAGCAGCTTAGCGCCTTTACTAGCGGGAAGGTCTAGGGAGCAGTACTTC